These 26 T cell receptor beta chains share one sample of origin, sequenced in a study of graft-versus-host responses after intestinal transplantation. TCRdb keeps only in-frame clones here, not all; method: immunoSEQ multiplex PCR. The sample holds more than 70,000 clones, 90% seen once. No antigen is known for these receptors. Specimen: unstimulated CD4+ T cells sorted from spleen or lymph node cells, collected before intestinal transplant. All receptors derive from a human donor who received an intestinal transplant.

The CDR3 is CASSLRRDRGGNTEAFF. The CDR3 DNA follows: TGTGCCAGCAGCTTGAGGAGGGACAGGGGAGGGAACACTGAAGCTTTCTTT. J is TRBJ1-1 and V is TRBV5-5, with 10 bases lining up with TRBD1. Germline V gene sequence: CDR1 SGHKS, CDR2 YYEKEE (reference sequence). CDR3 length equals 17 residues. V shed 1 base and J 1 base; nucleotides not matched to a gene: 7. The variable domain in full, completed from reference TRBV5-5 and TRBJ1-1, reads DAGVTQSPTHLIKTRGQQVTLRCSPISGHKSVSWYQQVLGQGPQFIFQYYEKEERGRGNFPDRFSARQFPNYSSELNVNALLLGDSALYLCASSLRRDRGGNTEAFFGQGTRLTVV.

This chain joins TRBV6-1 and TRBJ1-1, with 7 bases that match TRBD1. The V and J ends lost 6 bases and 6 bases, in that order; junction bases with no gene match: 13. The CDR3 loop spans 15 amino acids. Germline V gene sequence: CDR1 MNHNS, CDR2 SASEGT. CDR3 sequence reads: CASRGQRSTLAEAFF. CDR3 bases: TGTGCCAGCAGGGGACAGAGGAGCACTTTAGCTGAAGCTTTCTTT.

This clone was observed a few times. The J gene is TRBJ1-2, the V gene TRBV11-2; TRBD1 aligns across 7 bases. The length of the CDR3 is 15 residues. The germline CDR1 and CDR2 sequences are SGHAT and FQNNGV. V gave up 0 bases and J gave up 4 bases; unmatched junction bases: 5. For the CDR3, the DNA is TGTGCCAGCAGCTTAGAAGGTTCAGGGGGCTATGGCTACACCTTC. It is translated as CASSLEGSGGYGYTF.

CDR3 sequence (DNA): TGTGCCAGCAGCCCCGGAGGGTGGTGGGACACTGAAGCTTTCTTT. This gives the protein CASSPGGWWDTEAFF. The genes are TRBV27 and TRBJ1-1; D unresolved. CDR3 length equals 15 residues. Germline-derived CDR1 and CDR2 are MNHEY and SMNVEV (reference sequence). Trimming took 6 bases from V and 3 from J, leaving 17 bases between them.

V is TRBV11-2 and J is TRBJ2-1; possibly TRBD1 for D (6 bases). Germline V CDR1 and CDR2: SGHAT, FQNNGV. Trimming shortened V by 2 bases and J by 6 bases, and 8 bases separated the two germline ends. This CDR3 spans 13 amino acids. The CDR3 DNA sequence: TGTGCCAGCAGCTTATGGGGGCGCAATGAGCAGTTCTTC. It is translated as CASSLWGRNEQFF.

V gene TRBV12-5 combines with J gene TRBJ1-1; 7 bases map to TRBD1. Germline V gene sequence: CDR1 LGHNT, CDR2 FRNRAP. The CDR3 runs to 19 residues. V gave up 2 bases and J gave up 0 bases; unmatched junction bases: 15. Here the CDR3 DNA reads TGTGCTAGTGGTTTGTTCCGCCCCGGGACAGCGGATATGAACACTGAAGCTTTCTTT. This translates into CASGLFRPGTADMNTEAFF. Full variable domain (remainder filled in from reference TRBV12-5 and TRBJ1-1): DARVTQTPRHKVTEMGQEVTMRCQPILGHNTVFWYRQTMMQGLELLAYFRNRAPLDDSGMPKDRFSAEMPDATLATLKIQPSEPRDSAVYFCASGLFRPGTADMNTEAFFGQGTRLTVV.

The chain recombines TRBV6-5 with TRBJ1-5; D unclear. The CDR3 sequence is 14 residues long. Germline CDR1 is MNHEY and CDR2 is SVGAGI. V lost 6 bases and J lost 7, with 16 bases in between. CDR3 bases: TGTGCCAGCAGCCCGGACCCCCCGGGGCAGCCCCAGCATTTT. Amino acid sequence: CASSPDPPGQPQHF.

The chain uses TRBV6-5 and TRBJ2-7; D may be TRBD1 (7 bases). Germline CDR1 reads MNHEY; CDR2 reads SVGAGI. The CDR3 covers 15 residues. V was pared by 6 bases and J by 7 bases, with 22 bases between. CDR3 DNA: TGTGCCAGCAGGCCGGGGGACAGACTCTTGGGGGAGCAGTACTTC. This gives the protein CASRPGDRLLGEQYF.

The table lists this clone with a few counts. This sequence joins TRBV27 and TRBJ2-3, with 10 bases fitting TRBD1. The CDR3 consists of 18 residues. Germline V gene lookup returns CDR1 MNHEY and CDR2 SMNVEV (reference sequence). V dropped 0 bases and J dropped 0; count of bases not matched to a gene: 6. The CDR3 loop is CASSLSGTGVASTDTQYF. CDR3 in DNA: TGTGCCAGCAGTTTATCCGGGACAGGGGTTGCTAGCACAGATACGCAGTATTTT.

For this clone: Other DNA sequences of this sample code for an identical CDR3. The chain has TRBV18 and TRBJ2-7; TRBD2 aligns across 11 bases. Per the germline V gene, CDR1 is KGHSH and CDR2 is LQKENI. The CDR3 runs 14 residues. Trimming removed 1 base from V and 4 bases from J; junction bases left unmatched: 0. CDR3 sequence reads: CASSPLAGGYEQYF. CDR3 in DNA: TGTGCCAGCTCACCACTAGCGGGGGGGTACGAGCAGTACTTC.

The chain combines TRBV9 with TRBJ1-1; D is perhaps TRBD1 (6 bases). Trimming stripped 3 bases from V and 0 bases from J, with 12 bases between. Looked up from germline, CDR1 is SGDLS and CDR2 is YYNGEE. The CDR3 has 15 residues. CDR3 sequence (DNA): TGTGCCAGCAGCGCCAGGACAGATATGAACACTGAAGCTTTCTTT. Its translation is CASSARTDMNTEAFF.

CDR3 protein: CAIKGNQPQHF. Written as DNA, the CDR3 is TGCGCCATCAAGGGGAATCAGCCCCAGCATTTT. The gene calls are TRBV23-1 and TRBJ1-5; TRBD1 is a possible D gene (5 bases). TRBV23-1 is filed as an ORF, its function uncertain. CDR3 size: 11 residues. Trimming left V 10 bases short and J 4 bases short, with 8 bases between.

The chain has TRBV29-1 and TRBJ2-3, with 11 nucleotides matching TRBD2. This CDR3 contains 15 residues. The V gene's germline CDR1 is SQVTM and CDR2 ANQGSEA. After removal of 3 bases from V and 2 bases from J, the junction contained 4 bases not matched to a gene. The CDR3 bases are TGCAGCGTTGAGCTAGCGGGGGGCCTCACAGATACGCAGTATTTT. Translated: CSVELAGGLTDTQYF.

The CDR3 DNA is TGCGCAGCCCGACGGGTCAAACAAGAGACCCAGTACTTC. Protein sequence: CAARRVKQETQYF. The gene calls are TRBV10-1 and TRBJ2-5, with no clear D. The CDR3 totals 13 residues. Germline CDR1 is WNHNN and CDR2 is SYGVQD (reference sequence).

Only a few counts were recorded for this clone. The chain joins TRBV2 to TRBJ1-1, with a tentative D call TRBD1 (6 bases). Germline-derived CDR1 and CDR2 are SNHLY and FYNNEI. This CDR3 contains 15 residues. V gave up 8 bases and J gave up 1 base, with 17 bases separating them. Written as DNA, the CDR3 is TGTGCCAGCCTAAAACAGGGACTAAGGAACACTGAAGCTTTCTTT. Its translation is CASLKQGLRNTEAFF. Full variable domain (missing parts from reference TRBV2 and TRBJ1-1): EPEVTQTPSHQVTQMGQEVILRCVPISNHLYFYWYRQILGQKVEFLVSFYNNEISEKSEIFDDQFSVERPDGSNFTLKIRSTKLEDSAMYFCASLKQGLRNTEAFFGQGTRLTVV.

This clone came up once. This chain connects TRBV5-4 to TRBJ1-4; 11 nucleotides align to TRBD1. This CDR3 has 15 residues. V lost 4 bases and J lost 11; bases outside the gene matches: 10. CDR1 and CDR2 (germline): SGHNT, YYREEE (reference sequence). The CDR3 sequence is CASSKGTGGFEKLFF. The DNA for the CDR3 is TGTGCCAGCAGCAAAGGGACAGGGGGGTTTGAGAAACTGTTTTTT.

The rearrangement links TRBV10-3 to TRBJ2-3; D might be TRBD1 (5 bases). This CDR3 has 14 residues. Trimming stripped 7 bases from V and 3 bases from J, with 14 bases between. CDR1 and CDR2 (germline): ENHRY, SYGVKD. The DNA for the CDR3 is TGTGCCATCACCACAGGTTACGGGACAGATACGCAGTATTTT. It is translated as CAITTGYGTDTQYF.

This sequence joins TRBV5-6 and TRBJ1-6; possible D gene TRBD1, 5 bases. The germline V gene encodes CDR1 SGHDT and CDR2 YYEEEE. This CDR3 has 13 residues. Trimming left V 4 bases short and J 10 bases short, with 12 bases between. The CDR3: CASSQGIGSPLHF. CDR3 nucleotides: TGTGCCAGCAGCCAGGGTATCGGCTCACCCCTCCACTTT. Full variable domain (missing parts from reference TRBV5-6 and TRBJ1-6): DAGVTQSPTHLIKTRGQQVTLRCSPKSGHDTVSWYQQALGQGPQFIFQYYEEEERQRGNFPDRFSGHQFPNYSSELNVNALLLGDSALYLCASSQGIGSPLHFGNGTRLTVT.

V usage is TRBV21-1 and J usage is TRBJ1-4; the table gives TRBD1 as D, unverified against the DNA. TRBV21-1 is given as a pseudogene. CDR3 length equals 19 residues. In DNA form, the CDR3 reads TGTGCCAGCAGCCTAAAACTTAAACAGGGGGCCGCAACTAATGAAAAACTGTTTTTT. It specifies CASSLKLKQGAATNEKLFF.

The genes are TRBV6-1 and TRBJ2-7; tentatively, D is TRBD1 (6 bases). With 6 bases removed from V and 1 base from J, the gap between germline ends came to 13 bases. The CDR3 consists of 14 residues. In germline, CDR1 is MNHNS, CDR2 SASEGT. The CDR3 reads CASRQQGLSYEQYF. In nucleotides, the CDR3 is TGTGCCAGCAGGCAACAGGGTTTGTCCTACGAGCAGTACTTC.

CDR3 loop: CASSPRQVNTEAFF. The DNA of the CDR3 is TGTGCCAGTAGTCCTCGACAGGTCAACACTGAAGCTTTCTTT. The chain links TRBV19 to TRBJ1-1, with TRBD1 as a possible D gene (6 bases). V lost 5 bases to trimming and J lost 2 bases, with 12 bases between them. CDR3 length equals 14 residues. Germline values: CDR1 LNHDA, CDR2 SQIVND (reference sequence). The full variable domain, in which reference TRBV19 and TRBJ1-1 provide the parts outside the CDR3, is DGGITQSPKYLFRKEGQNVTLSCEQNLNHDAMYWYRQDPGQGLRLIYYSQIVNDFQKGDIAEGYSVSREKKESFPLTVTSAQKNPTAFYLCASSPRQVNTEAFFGQGTRLTVV.

CDR3 sequence reads: CASSPLPGLAGGRETQYF. Here the CDR3 DNA reads TGCGCCAGCAGTCCACTCCCGGGACTAGCGGGGGGGCGGGAGACCCAGTACTTC. V usage is TRBV5-1 and J usage is TRBJ2-5; 16 bases line up with TRBD2. CDR1 is SGHRS and CDR2 is YFSETQ in the germline V gene. This CDR3 contains 18 residues. Germline trimming cut 5 bases from V and 5 bases from J; bases unmatched to any gene: 12.

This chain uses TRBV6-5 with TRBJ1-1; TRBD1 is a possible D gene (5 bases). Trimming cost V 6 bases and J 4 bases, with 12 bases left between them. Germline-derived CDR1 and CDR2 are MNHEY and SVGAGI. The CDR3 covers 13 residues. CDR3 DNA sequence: TGTGCCAGCAGCAAAGTCGGGGGCACTGAAGCTTTCTTT. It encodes CASSKVGGTEAFF.

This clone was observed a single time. Written as DNA, the CDR3 is TGTGCCAGCAGTGACACAACGAGAGGGAACTACGAGCAGTACTTC. Encoded protein: CASSDTTRGNYEQYF. The chain links TRBV6-4 to TRBJ2-7; TRBD2 is a possible D gene (5 bases). V was clipped by 2 bases and J by 3 bases, with 14 bases between them. Germline assignment: CDR1 MRHNA and CDR2 SNTAGT. The CDR3 loop spans 15 amino acids.

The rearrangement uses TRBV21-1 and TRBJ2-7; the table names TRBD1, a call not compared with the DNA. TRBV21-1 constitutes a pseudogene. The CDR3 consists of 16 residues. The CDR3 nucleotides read TGTGCCAGCAGCCGTAAGGACAGAAGAATCTCCTACGAGCAGTACTTC. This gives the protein CASSRKDRRISYEQYF.

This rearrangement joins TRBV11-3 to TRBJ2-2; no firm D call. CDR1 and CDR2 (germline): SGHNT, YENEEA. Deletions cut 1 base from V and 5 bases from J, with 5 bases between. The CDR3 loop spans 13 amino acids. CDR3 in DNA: TGTGCCAGCAGCTTAGGCCGGACCGGGGAGCTGTTTTTT. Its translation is CASSLGRTGELFF.